Sequencing of this TCR beta chain was carried out in a study of Graves' ophthalmopathy and Graves' hyperthyroidism. PBMCs were obtained from about 9.4 ml of fresh peripheral blood. Worth noting for this clonotype: As yet, its antigen is unknown. Mismatch with germline at one junction end may stem from a read error.

General study findings and limits: The majority of expanded thyroid clonotypes above 0.001 frequency also occurred in blood.

The CDR3 extends over 14 amino acids. The germline CDR1 and CDR2 sequences are SEHNR and FQNEAQ (reference sequence). CDR3 regions of TCR beta were amplified from RNA transcripts. First-round RT-PCR with HTBI primers preceded a second-round multiplex PCR. TCRdb processed the multiplex PCR reads anew with MiXCR; each CDR3 protein has one entry. There are around 660,000 distinct CDR3 sequences in the sample; about 38% occur only once, and over 2.5% lies in the top ten. The specimen was peripheral blood. This TCR came from an adult man with Graves' ophthalmopathy. This sequence joins TRBV7-9 and TRBJ2-3, with D possibly called TRBD1 or TRBD2 (5 bases each). The CDR3, as DNA: TGCGCAAGCAGTGTCTGGGACCGCACAGATACGCAGTATTTT. Its translation: CASSVWDRTDTQYF.